Below, 24 T cell receptor beta chains from the same sample are listed, as sequenced in a study of T-cell memory formation after mild COVID-19. TCRdb reprocessed the 5' RACE reads via MiXCR and lists one record per CDR3 protein. This table holds roughly 150,000 distinct CDR3 sequences, around 15% found once. Sequencing was done on a sample of PBMCs or a T cell subset sorted from them (not recorded which). Receptors originate from an adult woman who had mild COVID-19 (a few samples of this study predate the infection). Cell type and time point are not known.

This chain connects TRBV2 to TRBJ2-7; 14 nucleotides match TRBD2. CDR1 is SNHLY, CDR2 FYNNEI, per germline. Unmatched junction bases numbered 4, after V lost 6 bases and J lost 0 bases. The CDR3 is made up of 16 amino acids. In DNA form, the CDR3 reads TGTGCCAGCAGAGCCGGGACTAGCGGGAGCTCCTACGAGCAGTACTTC. This sequence encodes CASRAGTSGSSYEQYF.

This sequence joins TRBV5-6 and TRBJ2-3; 7 positions match TRBD2. With V trimmed by 1 base and J by 2 bases, 7 bases remained unmatched. The CDR3 totals 16 residues. The germline V gene encodes CDR1 SGHDT and CDR2 YYEEEE. The CDR3 DNA reads as TGTGCCAGCAGCTTGTATAAGCGGGGACTCACAGATACGCAGTATTTT. Amino acids: CASSLYKRGLTDTQYF.

This clonotype was seen a handful of times. The rearrangement links TRBV12-3 or TRBV12-4 to TRBJ2-3; possibly TRBD2 for D (6 bases). The CDR3 has 16 residues. The V and J ends lost 1 base and 9 bases respectively, with 20 bases between them. This chain's CDR3 is CASSLGGGAARGTQYF. The CDR3 DNA reads TGTGCCAGCAGTTTAGGAGGTGGGGCAGCACGGGGGACGCAGTATTTT.

This clonotype was seen only a few times. The junction departs from germline at one end; a sequencing error may be responsible. The CDR3 sequence: CASSDSARASGSPAVF. CDR3 in DNA: TGTGCCAGCAGTGACTCGGCACGGGCTAGCGGGAGCCCTGCGGTCTTC. The chain recombines TRBV6-4 with TRBJ2-1; TRBD2 matches at 10 bases. Germline CDR1 is MRHNA and CDR2 is SNTAGT. This CDR3 is built from 16 residues.

The V gene is TRBV11-3, the J gene TRBJ2-1; 8 bases are a match to TRBD2. The trim removed 5 bases at V and 8 bases at J, leaving 11 bases unmatched. This CDR3 is 15 amino acids long. Germline-derived CDR1 and CDR2 are SGHNT and YENEEA. CDR3 nucleotide sequence: TGTGCCAGCAGCCCTCGGGAGGGGCCTAGGGATGAGCAGTTCTTC. Its translation is CASSPREGPRDEQFF.

Points on this clonotype: The junction differs from germline at one of its ends, possibly a read error. The chain recombines TRBV27 with TRBJ1-1, with D possibly matching TRBD1 (5 bases). Germline CDR1 and CDR2: MNHEY and SMNVEV (reference sequence). This CDR3 is 14 amino acids long. The CDR3 DNA reads as TGTGCCAGCAGCAAGACAGCACCCCCGGACGAAGCTTTATTT. It encodes CASSKTAPPDEALF.

The chain combines TRBV9 with TRBJ1-1; no firm D call. The CDR3 is 16 amino acids. Looked up from germline, CDR1 is SGDLS and CDR2 is YYNGEE. Trimming shortened V by 4 bases and J by 3 bases, and 19 bases separated the two germline ends. This CDR3 reads CASSPRADARDTEAFF. DNA for the CDR3: TGTGCCAGCAGCCCACGGGCCGACGCAAGGGACACTGAAGCTTTCTTT.

The chain combines TRBV11-2 with TRBJ2-3; 7 positions agree with TRBD1. Germline V CDR1 and CDR2: SGHAT, FQNNGV. V gave up 8 bases and J gave up 4 bases; unmatched junction bases: 9. The CDR3 contains 14 residues. CDR3 in DNA: TGTGCCAGCTTCACAGGGGTTGGTGCAGATACGCAGTATTTT. Amino acid sequence: CASFTGVGADTQYF.

The chain combines TRBV7-6 with TRBJ2-1, with 10 bases identical to TRBD2. This CDR3 contains 15 residues. Trimming removed 3 bases from V and 7 bases from J; junction bases left unmatched: 6. From germline, CDR1 is SGHVS and CDR2 FNYEAQ. The CDR3 DNA reads TGTGCCAGCAGCTTCGGACTAGCGGCAGGGAATGAGCAGTTCTTC. Translated, it gives CASSFGLAAGNEQFF.

This clonotype was observed a handful of times. The chain recombines TRBV2 with TRBJ1-6; perhaps TRBD1 as D (6 bases). Germline CDR1 and CDR2: SNHLY and FYNNEI. V was shortened by 5 bases and J by 9 bases, with 20 bases between the two germline ends. The length of the CDR3 is 16 residues. The CDR3 here is CASSPDRSRGVSPLHF. CDR3 nucleotide sequence: TGTGCCAGCAGTCCCGACAGGTCTCGGGGGGTTTCACCCCTCCACTTT.

The chain couples TRBV5-1 to TRBJ2-5; D remains unclear. Trimming removed 4 bases from V and 1 base from J, with 17 bases in between. CDR3 length equals 16 residues. In germline, CDR1 is SGHRS, CDR2 YFSETQ. CDR3 nucleotides: TGCGCCAGCAGCGACCCGGGCCATGTAACCCAAGAGACCCAGTACTTC. This sequence encodes CASSDPGHVTQETQYF.

This clonotype came up a few times. The V gene is TRBV6-2 or TRBV6-3, the J gene TRBJ2-7; D not certain. The CDR3 contains 12 residues. Trimming removed 4 bases from V and 3 bases from J, with 7 bases in between. Germline-derived CDR1 and CDR2 are MNHEY and SVGEGT. The CDR3 spells CASSLTIYEQYF. The CDR3 region has the DNA TGTGCCAGCAGTTTGACCATCTACGAGCAGTACTTC.

The chain employs TRBV18 and TRBJ1-1; D is perhaps TRBD1 (5 bases). The CDR3 is made up of 15 amino acids. V gave up 1 base and J gave up 0 bases, with 9 bases separating them. Germline lookup yields CDR1 KGHSH and CDR2 LQKENI. The DNA for the CDR3 is TGTGCCAGCTCACCACGGGCAGGGATGAACACTGAAGCTTTCTTT. Residues: CASSPRAGMNTEAFF.

The genes are TRBV5-1 and TRBJ2-3, with 11 bases fitting TRBD2. The CDR3 is 16 residues long. V was clipped by 5 bases and J by 4 bases; unmatched bases: 9. Germline V gene lookup returns CDR1 SGHRS and CDR2 YFSETQ. CDR3 sequence reads: CASRIAGGPSPDTQYF. The CDR3 region has the DNA TGCGCCAGCAGGATAGCGGGGGGGCCGAGCCCAGATACGCAGTATTTT.

This clonotype was found a few times. The chain has TRBV5-5 and TRBJ2-5; D is undetermined. V shed 5 bases and J shed 2 bases, with 25 bases lying between them. Germline CDR1 reads SGHKS; CDR2 reads YYEKEE (reference sequence). The CDR3 is 18 residues long. In nucleotides, the CDR3 is TGTGCCAGCAGGCCTACACGAATCCCCCTCTACGCTCAAGAGACCCAGTACTTC. It codes for CASRPTRIPLYAQETQYF.

The chain is built from TRBV4-3 and TRBJ2-5; a weak D match, TRBD1 (5 bases). V was trimmed by 0 bases and J by 2 bases, leaving 7 bases between them. The CDR3 totals 14 residues. CDR1 and CDR2 (germline): LGHNA, YSLEER. In DNA, the CDR3 is TGCGCCAGCAGCCAAGAAAGACAGCAAGAGACCCAGTACTTC. Encoded protein: CASSQERQQETQYF.

The sample holds a few counts of this clonotype. The V gene is TRBV19, the J gene TRBJ1-2; D is ambiguous. V dropped 6 bases and J dropped 4 bases, with 9 bases sitting between them. Germline-derived CDR1 and CDR2 are LNHDA and SQIVND (reference sequence). This CDR3 is built from 12 residues. The CDR3 loop reads CASRSGIYGYTF. In DNA, the CDR3 is TGTGCCAGTAGGTCGGGGATCTATGGCTACACCTTC.

This rearrangement joins TRBV27 to TRBJ2-1; D gene ambiguous. The CDR3 loop spans 17 amino acids. Trimming shortened V by 0 bases and J by 0 bases, and 12 bases separated the two germline ends. Germline assignment: CDR1 MNHEY and CDR2 SMNVEV (reference sequence). The CDR3 region is CASSLSQHISSYNEQFF. In DNA, the CDR3 is TGTGCCAGCAGTTTATCCCAACATATTAGCTCCTACAATGAGCAGTTCTTC.

This clonotype was detected ten times or more. The rearrangement joins TRBV29-1 to TRBJ2-7, with 8 bases lining up with TRBD2. Germline V gives CDR1 SQVTM, CDR2 ANQGSEA. The CDR3 totals 13 residues. The V and J ends lost 4 bases and 4 bases, in that order; junction bases with no gene match: 6. CDR3 residues: CSVVIAGWYEQYF. The CDR3 DNA reads as TGCAGCGTTGTAATAGCGGGATGGTACGAGCAGTACTTC.

This rearrangement joins TRBV24-1 to TRBJ1-1; tentative D call: TRBD1 (5 bases). The germline V and J ends were trimmed by 3 bases and 7 bases, with 11 bases remaining between them. Germline V gene lookup returns CDR1 KGHDR and CDR2 SFDVKD. This CDR3 comprises 13 residues. CDR3 in DNA: TGTGCCACCAGTGATCCCAGGGTGGATGAAGCTTTCTTT. This translates into CATSDPRVDEAFF.

The table lists this clonotype with a few counts. The V and J genes are TRBV5-1 and TRBJ1-1; D remains unclear. Trimming took 4 bases from V and 0 from J, leaving 7 bases between them. CDR1 and CDR2 (germline): SGHRS, YFSETQ. This CDR3 region has 13 residues. This chain's CDR3 is CASSPDMNTEAFF. The CDR3 region has the DNA TGCGCCAGCAGCCCCGACATGAACACTGAAGCTTTCTTT. Full variable domain (missing parts from reference TRBV5-1 and TRBJ1-1): KAGVTQTPRYLIKTRGQQVTLSCSPISGHRSVSWYQQTPGQGLQFLFEYFSETQRNKGNFPGRFSGRQFSNSRSEMNVSTLELGDSALYLCASSPDMNTEAFFGQGTRLTVV.

The sample holds a few counts of this clonotype. The chain links TRBV20-1 to TRBJ2-1; D possibly uses TRBD1 or TRBD2 (5 bases each). Germline assignment: CDR1 DFQATT and CDR2 SNEGSKA (reference sequence). V was clipped by 5 bases and J by 3 bases, with 14 bases between them. This CDR3 contains 14 residues. CDR3 nucleotide sequence: TGCAGTGCTGATACCGGGACCAACTACAATGAGCAGTTCTTC. It codes for CSADTGTNYNEQFF.

This clonotype came up a few times. The V and J genes are TRBV27 and TRBJ2-5; tentative D call: TRBD1 (7 bases). The CDR3 runs 14 residues. The germline CDR1 and CDR2 sequences are MNHEY and SMNVEV (reference sequence). The V and J ends lost 3 bases and 4 bases respectively, with 12 bases between them. The CDR3 coding sequence is TGTGCCAGCAGTTTGAGGGGGCGGGGAGAGACCCAGTACTTC. It codes for CASSLRGRGETQYF.

The chain couples TRBV18 to TRBJ2-1; 7 nucleotides match TRBD1. The germline gives CDR1 KGHSH, CDR2 LQKENI. The J segment lost 8 bases and the V segment lost 4 bases, leaving 5 bases of the junction unmatched. This CDR3 has 13 amino acids. CDR3 loop: CASSQDRVHEQFF. In DNA form, the CDR3 reads TGTGCCAGCTCACAAGACAGGGTTCATGAGCAGTTCTTC. The whole variable domain, filled in from reference TRBV18 and TRBJ2-1, reads NAGVMQNPRHLVRRRGQEARLRCSPMKGHSHVYWYRQLPEEGLKFMVYLQKENIIDESGMPKERFSAEFPKEGPSILRIQQVVRGDSAAYFCASSQDRVHEQFFGPGTRLTVL.